This paragraph covers one T cell receptor beta chain sequence. The target antigen is unknown. CDR3 length equals 12 residues. Per the germline V gene, CDR1 is SGHDN and CDR2 is FVKESK. The sample originates from a study of cytomegalovirus exposure and HLA in healthy donors. Regarding the study as a whole: Analysis was carried out at a later point, and it linked a missense DCLRE1C variant to TCR beta V- and J-gene trimming. HLA-A and HLA-B allele assignments for most subjects were reportedly predicted accurately using TCR beta sequences. Across all donors, roughly uniform sequencing depth was an assumption of the presence/absence analyses.

Amplification used 60 Vbeta primers and 13 Jbeta primers. The assay was immunoSEQ multiplex PCR, and TCRdb's table has in-frame clones only and misses some. The sample records approximately 190,000 clones, roughly 90% being singletons. The clonotype comes from a boy between 2 and 10 years old in good health and CMV-seronegative. This chain links TRBV14 with TRBJ2-5, with a weak D call TRBD1 (6 bases). The J call is doubtful: the DNA matches TRBJ2-7 better. Sequenced sample: PBMCs. DNA for the CDR3: TGTGCCAGCAGCCTAGACAGGTACGAGCAGTACTTC. Protein sequence: CASSLDRYEQYF.